This T cell receptor (beta chain) stems from a study of blood T cell repertoires in COVID-19 (dated by TCRdb to 2020 to 2021). Regarding the research as a whole: Samples from collaborators originated in the United States, Italy and Spain and spanned both the acute and convalescent phases of COVID-19. The material from the prospective study consisted of cDNA or gDNA derived from T cells, B-cell-depleted T cells, or PBMCs. Subjects who had been exposed to COVID-19, were actively infected with it, or had recovered from it provided the deeply sampled blood TCRbeta repertoires that made up the dataset. The repertoires were made available in a free public database intended to serve as a resource for research on the immune response to SARS-CoV-2. Samples were obtained from the ongoing ImmuneRACE study (first 160 participants) and from 1,254 subjects provided by 6 global collaborators. Nearly every sample came with metadata listing a de-identified subject ID, COVID-19 status, age in years and sex. Where available, HLA class I and class II types were obtained from metadata supplied by the sample provider rather than from assay-based typing. What the authors observed across the whole study: The quantity of clinical and demographic metadata differed by source and by participant and was supplied without curation.

A word on this clone: What antigen it recognizes has not been identified. Per-nucleotide qualities are absent, and no much larger clonotype sits a single base away.

The immunoSEQ Assay, a bias-controlled multiplex PCR, was used to amplify TCRbeta CDR3 regions from genomic DNA. The paper's data handling went like this. The number of nucleated cells in each sample was estimated from the amplification of reference gene primers within the assay. Sequence reads were collapsed and filtered to measure the absolute abundance of every unique TCRbeta CDR3 rearrangement. For each sample, productive Simpson clonality was calculated as the square root of Simpson's diversity index over productive rearrangements. Drawn from immuneACCESS, this table holds only the in-frame rearrangements with V and J called that TCRdb kept. Clones are partly lost; checked studies trace under half to an unresolved V gene and leave the rest unexplained. V, J and clone size are taken as reported in that table, and D and trimming were inferred from the DNA itself. Recorded for this sample are roughly 330,000 clones; more than 70% of them occurred a single time. The ten largest clones take up approximately 5.3% of the sample.

From cysteine to phenylalanine, the CDR3 is 14 amino acids long. Only the CDR3 portion is preserved as DNA: 42 bases, with reading frame beginning at the first base. Trimming at the junction amounts to 5 bases on V and 5 bases on J, and the germline ends lie 15 bases apart. CDR1 is given as SGHAT and CDR2 as FQDESV, both from the germline V gene (reference sequence). In the prospective study, participants were about 18 to 95 years old, resided in about 25 geographic areas of the United States, and were enrolled through a virtual design. In the prospective study, participants were assigned to cohorts based on the clinical history participants reported in a screening survey and a study questionnaire. Recovered participants in ImmuneRACE Cohort 3 were defined by two consecutive negative NP/OP PCR tests, clearance by a healthcare professional, or resolution of symptoms. Each participant in the prospective study had whole blood, serum and a nasopharyngeal or oropharyngeal swab collected by mobile phlebotomists. Additional blood draws and questionnaires over an approximately 2-month period could optionally be provided by prospective study participants. Before DNA extraction, blood samples from the prospective study were shipped at room temperature or frozen.

This receptor was taken from a woman aged 25-40 years who had recovered from COVID-19. This chain is built from TRBV11-1 and TRBJ1-1; TRBD1 is possibly the D segment (5 matching bases). The sequencing sample was made of PBMCs or T cells enriched from blood (not recorded which). The DNA reads TGTGCCAGCAGCCCCGGGGGGGGTTTTACTGAAGCTTTCTTT. This translates into CASSPGGGFTEAFF.